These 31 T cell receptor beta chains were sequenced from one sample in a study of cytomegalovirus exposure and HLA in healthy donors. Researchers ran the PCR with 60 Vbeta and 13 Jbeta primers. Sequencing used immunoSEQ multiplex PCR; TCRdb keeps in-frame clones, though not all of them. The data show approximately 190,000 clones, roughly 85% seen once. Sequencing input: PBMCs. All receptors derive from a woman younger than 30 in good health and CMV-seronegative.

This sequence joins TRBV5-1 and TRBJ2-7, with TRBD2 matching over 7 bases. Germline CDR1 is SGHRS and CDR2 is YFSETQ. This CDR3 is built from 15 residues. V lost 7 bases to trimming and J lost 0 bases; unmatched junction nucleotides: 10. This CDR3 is CASAGSGALSYEQYV. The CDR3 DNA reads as TGCGCCAGCGCGGGGAGCGGGGCGCTCTCCTACGAGCAGTACGTC.

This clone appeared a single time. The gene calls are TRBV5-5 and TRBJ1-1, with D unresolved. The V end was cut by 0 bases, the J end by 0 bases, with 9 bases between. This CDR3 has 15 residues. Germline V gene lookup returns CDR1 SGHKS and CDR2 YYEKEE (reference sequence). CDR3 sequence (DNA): TGTGCCAGCAGCTTGGCACAGCCCATGAACACTGAAGCTTTCTTT. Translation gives CASSLAQPMNTEAFF.

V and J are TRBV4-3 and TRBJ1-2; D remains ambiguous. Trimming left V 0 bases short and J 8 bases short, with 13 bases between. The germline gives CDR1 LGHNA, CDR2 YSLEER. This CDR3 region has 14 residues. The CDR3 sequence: CASSQDSRGEGYTF. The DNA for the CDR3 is TGCGCCAGCAGCCAAGATAGCCGGGGTGAAGGCTACACCTTC.

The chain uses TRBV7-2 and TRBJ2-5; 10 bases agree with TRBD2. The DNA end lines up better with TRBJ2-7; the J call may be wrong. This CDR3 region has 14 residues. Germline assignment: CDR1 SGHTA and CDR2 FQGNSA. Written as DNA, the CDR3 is TGTGCCAGCAGCTCGGGACTAGCGTTGGACGAGCAGTACTTC. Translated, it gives CASSSGLALDEQYF.

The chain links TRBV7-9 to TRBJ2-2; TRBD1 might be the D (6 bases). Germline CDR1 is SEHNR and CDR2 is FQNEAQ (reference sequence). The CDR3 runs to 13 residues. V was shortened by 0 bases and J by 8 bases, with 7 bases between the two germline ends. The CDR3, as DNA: TGTGCCAGCAGCTTAGCCGGGACAGGGGAGCTGTTTTTT. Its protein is CASSLAGTGELFF.

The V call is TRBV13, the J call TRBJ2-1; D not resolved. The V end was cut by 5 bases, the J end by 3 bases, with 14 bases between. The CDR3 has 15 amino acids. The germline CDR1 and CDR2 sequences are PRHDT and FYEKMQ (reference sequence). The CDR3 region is CASSRTSDFYNEQFF. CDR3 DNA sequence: TGTGCCAGCAGCCGAACCAGCGACTTCTACAATGAGCAGTTCTTC.

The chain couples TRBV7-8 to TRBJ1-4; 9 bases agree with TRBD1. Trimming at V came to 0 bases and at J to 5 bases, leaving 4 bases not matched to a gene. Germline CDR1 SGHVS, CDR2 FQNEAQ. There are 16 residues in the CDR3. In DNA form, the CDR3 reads TGTGCCAGCAGCTTAGCGCCGACAGGGGGGAATGAAAAACTGTTTTTT. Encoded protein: CASSLAPTGGNEKLFF.

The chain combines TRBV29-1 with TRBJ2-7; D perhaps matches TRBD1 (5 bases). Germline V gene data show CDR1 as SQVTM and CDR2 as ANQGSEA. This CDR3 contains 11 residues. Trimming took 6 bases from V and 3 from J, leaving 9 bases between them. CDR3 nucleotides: TGCAGCGTGGTAGACAGCTACGAGCAGTACGTC. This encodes CSVVDSYEQYV.

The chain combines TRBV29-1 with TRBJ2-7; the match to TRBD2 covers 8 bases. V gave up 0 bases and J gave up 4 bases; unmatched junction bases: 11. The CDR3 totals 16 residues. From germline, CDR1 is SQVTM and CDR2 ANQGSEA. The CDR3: CSVEDRGAGDEYEQYF. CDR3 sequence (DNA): TGCAGCGTTGAAGATCGGGGAGCGGGAGATGAATACGAGCAGTACTTC.

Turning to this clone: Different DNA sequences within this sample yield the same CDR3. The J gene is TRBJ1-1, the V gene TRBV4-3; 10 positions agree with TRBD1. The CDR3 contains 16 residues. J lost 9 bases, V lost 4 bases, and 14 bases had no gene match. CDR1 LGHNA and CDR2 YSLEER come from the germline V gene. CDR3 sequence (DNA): TGCGCCAGCAGCCGCCAATCCGACAGGGGGCGCAGCCAAGCTTTCTTT. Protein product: CASSRQSDRGRSQAFF.

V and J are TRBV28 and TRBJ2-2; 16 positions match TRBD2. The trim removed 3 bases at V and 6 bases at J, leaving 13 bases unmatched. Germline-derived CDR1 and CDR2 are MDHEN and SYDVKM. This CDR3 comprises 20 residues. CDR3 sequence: CASSFSAGTSGRAKSGELFF. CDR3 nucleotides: TGTGCCAGCAGTTTCTCCGCCGGGACTAGCGGGAGGGCCAAATCCGGGGAGCTGTTTTTT.

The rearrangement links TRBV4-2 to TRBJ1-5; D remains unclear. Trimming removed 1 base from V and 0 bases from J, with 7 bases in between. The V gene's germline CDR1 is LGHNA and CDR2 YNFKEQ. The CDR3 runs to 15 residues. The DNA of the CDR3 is TGTGCCAGCAGCCAAGGGTCAGATAGCAATCAGCCCCAGCATTTT. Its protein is CASSQGSDSNQPQHF.

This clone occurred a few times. CDR3 DNA sequence: TGTGCCAGCAATACAGGGTATCCGCCCCAGCATTTT. It specifies CASNTGYPPQHF. The chain couples TRBV6-5 to TRBJ1-5; possible D gene TRBD1, 6 bases. This CDR3 comprises 12 residues. Germline assignment: CDR1 MNHEY and CDR2 SVGAGI. Trimming pared 7 bases from V and 9 bases from J, leaving 13 bases between.

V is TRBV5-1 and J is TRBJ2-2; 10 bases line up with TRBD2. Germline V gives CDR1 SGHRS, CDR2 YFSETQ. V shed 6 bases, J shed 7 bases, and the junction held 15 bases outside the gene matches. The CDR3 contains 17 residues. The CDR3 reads CASIPEPPGLAYGELFF. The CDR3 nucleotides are TGCGCCAGCATCCCCGAACCCCCGGGACTAGCGTACGGGGAGCTGTTTTTT.

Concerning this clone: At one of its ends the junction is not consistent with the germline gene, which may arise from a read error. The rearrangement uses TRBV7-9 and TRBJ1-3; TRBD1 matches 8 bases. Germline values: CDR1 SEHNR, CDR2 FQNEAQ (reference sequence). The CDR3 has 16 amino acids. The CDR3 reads CSSSLGQGASGNTIYF. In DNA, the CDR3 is TGTTCCAGCAGCTTAGGCCAGGGGGCCTCTGGAAACACCATATATTTT. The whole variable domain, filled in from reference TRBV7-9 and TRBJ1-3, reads DTGVSQNPRHKITKRGQNVTFRCDPISEHNRLYWYRQTLGQGPEFLTYFQNEAQLEKSRLLSDRFSAERPKGSFSTLEIQRTEQGDSAMYLCSSSLGQGASGNTIYFGEGSWLTVV.

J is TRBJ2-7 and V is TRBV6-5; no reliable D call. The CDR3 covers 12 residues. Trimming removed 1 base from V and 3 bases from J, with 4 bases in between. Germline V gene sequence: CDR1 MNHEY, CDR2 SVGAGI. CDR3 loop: CASSYYSYEQYF. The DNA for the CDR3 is TGTGCCAGCAGTTACTACAGCTACGAGCAGTACTTC.

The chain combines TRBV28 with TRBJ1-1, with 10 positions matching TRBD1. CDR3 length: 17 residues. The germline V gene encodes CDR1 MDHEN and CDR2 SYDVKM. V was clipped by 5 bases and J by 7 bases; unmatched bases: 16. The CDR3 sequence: CASSTTGTGALPGEAFF. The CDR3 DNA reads TGTGCCAGCAGTACTACCGGGACAGGGGCCCTCCCGGGTGAAGCTTTCTTT.

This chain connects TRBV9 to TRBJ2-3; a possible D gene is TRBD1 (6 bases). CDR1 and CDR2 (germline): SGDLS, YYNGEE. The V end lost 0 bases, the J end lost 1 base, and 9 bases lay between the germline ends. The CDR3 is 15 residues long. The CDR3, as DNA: TGTGCCAGCAGCGTAGATCCAGGGGGCACAGATACGCAGTATTTT. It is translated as CASSVDPGGTDTQYF.

This CDR3 is CASSFVYQPQHF. Written as DNA, the CDR3 is TGTGCCAGCAGCTTTGTATATCAGCCCCAGCATTTT. V is TRBV5-8 and J is TRBJ1-5, with D hard to call. The CDR3 sequence is 12 residues long. Germline CDR1 SGHTS, CDR2 YDEGEE. The V gene lost 2 bases and the J gene lost 5 bases, with 5 bases spanning the gap.

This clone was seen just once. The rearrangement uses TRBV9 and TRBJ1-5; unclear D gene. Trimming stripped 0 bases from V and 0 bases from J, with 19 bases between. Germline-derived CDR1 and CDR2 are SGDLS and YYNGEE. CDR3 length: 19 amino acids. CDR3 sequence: CASSVETGTPVYSNQPQHF. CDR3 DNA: TGTGCCAGCAGCGTAGAGACGGGAACCCCAGTATATAGCAATCAGCCCCAGCATTTT.

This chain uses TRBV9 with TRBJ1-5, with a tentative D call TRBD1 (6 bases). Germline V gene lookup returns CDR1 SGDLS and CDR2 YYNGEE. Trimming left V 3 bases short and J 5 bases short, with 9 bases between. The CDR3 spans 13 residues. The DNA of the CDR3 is TGTGCCAGCAGCGACCGGACAGATCAGCCCCAGCATTTT. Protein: CASSDRTDQPQHF.

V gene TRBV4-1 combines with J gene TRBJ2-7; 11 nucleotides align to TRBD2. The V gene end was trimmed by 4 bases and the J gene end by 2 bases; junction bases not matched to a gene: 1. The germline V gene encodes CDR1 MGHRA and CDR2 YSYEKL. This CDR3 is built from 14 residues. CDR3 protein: CASSPSGRPYEQYF. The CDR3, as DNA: TGCGCCAGCAGCCCTAGCGGGAGGCCCTACGAGCAGTACTTC.

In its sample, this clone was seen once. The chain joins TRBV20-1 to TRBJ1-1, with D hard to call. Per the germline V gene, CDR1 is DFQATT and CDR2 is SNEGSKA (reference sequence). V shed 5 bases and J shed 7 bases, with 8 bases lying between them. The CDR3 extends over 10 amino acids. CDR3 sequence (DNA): TGCAGTGCTCTTGCAGGTGAAGCTTTCTTT. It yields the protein CSALAGEAFF.

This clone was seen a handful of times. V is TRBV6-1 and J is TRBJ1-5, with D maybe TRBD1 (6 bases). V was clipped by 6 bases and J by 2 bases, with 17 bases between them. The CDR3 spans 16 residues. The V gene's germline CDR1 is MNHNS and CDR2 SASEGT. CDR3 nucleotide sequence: TGTGCCAGCAGAGAAAATACAGGGTCGGGCAATCAGCCCCAGCATTTT. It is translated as CASRENTGSGNQPQHF.

CDR3 residues: CASSFRPSAMSSYEQYF. The DNA of the CDR3 is TGTGCCAGCAGTTTCCGTCCGTCCGCGATGAGCTCCTACGAGCAGTACTTC. The chain recombines TRBV28 with TRBJ2-7; no clear D. Germline V lookup: CDR1 MDHEN, CDR2 SYDVKM. The CDR3 spans 17 residues. Trimming stripped 3 bases from V and 0 bases from J, with 18 bases between.

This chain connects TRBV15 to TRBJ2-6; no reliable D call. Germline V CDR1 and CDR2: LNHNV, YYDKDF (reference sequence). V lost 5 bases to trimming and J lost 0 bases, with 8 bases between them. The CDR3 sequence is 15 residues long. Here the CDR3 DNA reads TGTGCCACCAGCTCCCGAGACTCTGGGGCCAACGTCCTGACTTTC. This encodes CATSSRDSGANVLTF. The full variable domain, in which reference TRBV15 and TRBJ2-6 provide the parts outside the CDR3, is DAMVIQNPRYQVTQFGKPVTLSCSQTLNHNVMYWYQQKSSQAPKLLFHYYDKDFNNEADTPDNFQSRRPNTSFCFLDIRSPGLGDTAMYLCATSSRDSGANVLTFGAGSRLTVL.

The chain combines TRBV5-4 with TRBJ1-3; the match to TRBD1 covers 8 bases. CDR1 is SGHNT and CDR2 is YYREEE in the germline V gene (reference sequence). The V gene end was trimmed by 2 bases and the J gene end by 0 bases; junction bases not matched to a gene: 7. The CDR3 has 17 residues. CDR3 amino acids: CASSFTPGQGSGNTIYF. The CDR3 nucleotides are TGTGCCAGCAGCTTTACCCCAGGACAGGGCTCTGGAAACACCATATATTTT.

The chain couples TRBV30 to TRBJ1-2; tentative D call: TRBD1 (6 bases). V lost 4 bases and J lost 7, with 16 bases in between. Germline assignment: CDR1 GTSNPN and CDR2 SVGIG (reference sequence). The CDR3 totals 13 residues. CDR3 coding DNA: TGTGCCTGGACGGGACACCGAAGTGGTGGCTACACCTTC. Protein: CAWTGHRSGGYTF.

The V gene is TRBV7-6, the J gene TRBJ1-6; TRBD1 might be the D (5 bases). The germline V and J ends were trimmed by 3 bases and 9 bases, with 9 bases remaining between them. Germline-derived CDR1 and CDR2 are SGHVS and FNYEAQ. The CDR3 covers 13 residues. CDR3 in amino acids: CASSFTDSSPLHF. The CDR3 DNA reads TGTGCCAGCAGCTTCACAGACAGTTCACCCCTCCACTTT.

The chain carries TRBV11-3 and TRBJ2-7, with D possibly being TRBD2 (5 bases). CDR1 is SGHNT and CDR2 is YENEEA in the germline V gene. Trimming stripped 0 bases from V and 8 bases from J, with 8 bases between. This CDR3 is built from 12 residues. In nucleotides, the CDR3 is TGTGCCAGCAGCTTAGATCGGGGTCAGCAGTACTTC. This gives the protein CASSLDRGQQYF.

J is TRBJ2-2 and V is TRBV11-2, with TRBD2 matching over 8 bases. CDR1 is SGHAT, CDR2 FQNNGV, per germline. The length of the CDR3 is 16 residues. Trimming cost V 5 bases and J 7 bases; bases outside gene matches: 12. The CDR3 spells CASSLGRSGRNGELFF. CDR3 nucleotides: TGTGCCAGCAGCCTAGGGCGGAGCGGGAGAAACGGGGAGCTGTTTTTT.